The entry below gives a single TCR beta chain sequence along with its context. There are 17 residues in the CDR3. The germline V gene encodes CDR1 SGDLS and CDR2 YYNGEE. The V gene end was trimmed by 0 bases and the J gene end by 3 bases; junction bases not matched to a gene: 10. This specimen belongs to a study of T cells of healthy individuals. TCRdb re-called the 5' RACE reads through MiXCR, storing one row per CDR3 protein. This table holds 60,000 to 70,000 distinct CDR3 sequences, 15% to 20% found once. The source of this sequence is a human donor in good health. The gene calls are TRBV9 and TRBJ2-3; 7 bases align to TRBD2. The CDR3 sequence is CASSVAPGWRETDTQYF. CDR3 coding DNA: TGTGCCAGCAGCGTAGCTCCCGGGTGGCGGGAGACAGATACGCAGTATTTT.